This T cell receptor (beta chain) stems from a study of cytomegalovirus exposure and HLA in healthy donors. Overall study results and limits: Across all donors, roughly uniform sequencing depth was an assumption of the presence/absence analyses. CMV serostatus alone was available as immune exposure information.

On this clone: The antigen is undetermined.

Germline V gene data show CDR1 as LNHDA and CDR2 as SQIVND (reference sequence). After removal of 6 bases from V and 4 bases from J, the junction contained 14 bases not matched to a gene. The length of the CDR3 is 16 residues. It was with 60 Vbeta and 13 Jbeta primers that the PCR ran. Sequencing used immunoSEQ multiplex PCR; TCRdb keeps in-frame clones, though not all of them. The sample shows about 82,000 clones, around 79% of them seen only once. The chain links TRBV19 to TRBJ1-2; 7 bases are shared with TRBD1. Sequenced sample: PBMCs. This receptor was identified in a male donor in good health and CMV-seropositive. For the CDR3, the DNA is TGTGCCAGTAGCCCGCTAATCGAGGGGGCGAGCTATGGCTACACCTTC. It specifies CASSPLIEGASYGYTF. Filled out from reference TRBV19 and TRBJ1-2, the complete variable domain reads DGGITQSPKYLFRKEGQNVTLSCEQNLNHDAMYWYRQDPGQGLRLIYYSQIVNDFQKGDIAEGYSVSREKKESFPLTVTSAQKNPTAFYLCASSPLIEGASYGYTFGSGTRLTVV.